These 2 T cell receptor beta chains were all obtained from the same sample, sequenced in a study of tumor-infiltrating lymphocytes in primary liver carcinoma. Extraction also yielded germline DNA, while blood RNA was obtained from unsorted whole blood. The authors made TCR beta cDNA from around 500 ng total RNA with a constant-region primer. Employing slightly modified ARM-PCR, three nested multiplex PCR rounds were run, and these gave rise to the TCR beta libraries. The first two PCR rounds used TRBV1-TRBV30 forward primers with a C-beta reverse primer, about 10 cycles each. TCRdb called the multiplex PCR reads again in MiXCR, with one record for every CDR3 protein. The sample contains 150,000 to 200,000 distinct CDR3 sequences, approximately 65% of which appear only once. Sequencing was performed on peripheral blood. The receptor source for this set is an older woman with primary liver carcinoma and hepatitis B virus infection.

V and J are TRBV11-2 and TRBJ1-1; 7 bases match TRBD1. CDR1 is SGHAT, CDR2 FQNNGV, per germline. Trimming removed 8 bases from V and 2 bases from J; junction bases left unmatched: 11. This CDR3 has 15 amino acids. The CDR3 here is CASDPRQGGNTEAFF. The CDR3 DNA sequence: TGTGCCAGCGACCCACGACAGGGTGGAAACACTGAAGCTTTCTTT.

This chain connects TRBV5-4 to TRBJ2-1, with D tentatively TRBD2 (6 bases). The V gene's germline CDR1 is SGHNT and CDR2 YYREEE (reference sequence). The germline V and J ends were trimmed by 3 bases and 1 base, with 20 bases remaining between them. The CDR3 spans 18 residues. CDR3: CASSSLGPSEGSYNEQFF. CDR3 DNA: TGTGCCAGCAGCTCGTTAGGGCCTAGCGAAGGATCCTACAATGAGCAGTTCTTC.